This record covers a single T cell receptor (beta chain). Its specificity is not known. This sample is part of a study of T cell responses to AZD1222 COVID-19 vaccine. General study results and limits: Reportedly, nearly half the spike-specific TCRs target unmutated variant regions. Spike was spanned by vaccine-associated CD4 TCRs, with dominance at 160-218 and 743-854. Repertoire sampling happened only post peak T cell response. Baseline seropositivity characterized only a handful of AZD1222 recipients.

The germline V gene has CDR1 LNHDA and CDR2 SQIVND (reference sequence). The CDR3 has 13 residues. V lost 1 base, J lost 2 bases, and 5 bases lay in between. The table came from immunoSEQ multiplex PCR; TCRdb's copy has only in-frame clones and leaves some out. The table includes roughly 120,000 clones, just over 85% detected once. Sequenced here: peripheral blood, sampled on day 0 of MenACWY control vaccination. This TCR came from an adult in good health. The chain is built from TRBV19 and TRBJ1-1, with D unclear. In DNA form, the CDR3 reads TGTGCCAGTAGTATAGGTGGCAACACTGAAGCTTTCTTT. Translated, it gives CASSIGGNTEAFF.